A selection of T cell receptor beta chains follows, all from one sample in a study of T cell responses to AZD1222 COVID-19 vaccine. Profiled with immunoSEQ multiplex PCR; TCRdb holds only in-frame clones, not every one. The repertoire holds about 120,000 clones, with roughly nine tenths as singletons. The sequencing used peripheral blood, collected on day 0 of AZD1222 vaccination. These receptors all stem from an adult in good health. The CDR3 runs from the conserved cysteine through the conserved F or W. The D gene is left open where the match is weak. Not all rows give a size; the values are once, few, many and, for expanded clones, a class.

J | V | size | D | DNA | CDR3
TRBJ1-2 | TRBV19 | NA | NA | TGTGCCAGTAGTAAGATGTATGGCTACACCTTC | CASSKMYGYTF
TRBJ2-3 | TRBV4-1 | NA | TRBD2 | TGCGCCAGCAGCCAAGATCAACCGGGAGGAGTCACAGATACGCAGTATTTT | CASSQDQPGGVTDTQYF
TRBJ2-1 | TRBV15 | NA | TRBD2 | TGTGCCACCAGCTCCCGGGAGGGGGGGCACAATGAGCAGTTCTTC | CATSSREGGHNEQFF
TRBJ2-3 | TRBV11-2 | NA | NA | TGTGCCAGCAGCTTAGGGGGCCTCAGCACAGATACGCAGTATTTT | CASSLGGLSTDTQYF
TRBJ1-2 | TRBV28 | once | NA | TGTGCCAGCAGTTTAGGGGGGAGGGACTATGGCTACACCTTC | CASSLGGRDYGYTF
TRBJ1-1 | TRBV19 | few | NA | TGTGCCAGTAGTATCATTTGGGGGGCCTCCGGGGTAATGCAAGCTTTCTTT | CASSIIWGASGVMQAFF
TRBJ2-3 | TRBV5-8 | NA | TRBD2 | TGTGCCAGCAGCACCGGGACTAGCAGGAGCACAGATACGCAGTATTTT | CASSTGTSRSTDTQYF
TRBJ2-1 | TRBV3-1/TRBV3-2 | NA | NA | TGTGCCAGCAGCCCAGGTACCGGGAGAAGGCTCCAGTTCTTC | CASSPGTGRRLQFF
TRBJ1-1 | TRBV2 | NA | TRBD1 | TGTGCCAGCAGTACCGGACTGGGACAGACGAACACTGAAGCTTTCTTT | CASSTGLGQTNTEAFF
TRBJ1-1 | TRBV7-9 | NA | TRBD1 | TGTGCCAGCAGCGTGACCGGGACAGCTAACACTGAAGCTTTCTTT | CASSVTGTANTEAFF
TRBJ2-2 | TRBV9 | NA | NA | TGTGCCAGCAGCGCCCCACAGGGAGTAGGGACCGGGGAGCTGTTTTTT | CASSAPQGVGTGELFF
TRBJ1-2 | TRBV18 | NA | TRBD1 | TGTGCCAGCTCACCCCTCCCGGGACAGGGGGCCAATGGCTACACCTTC | CASSPLPGQGANGYTF
TRBJ2-1 | TRBV6-4 | few | TRBD1 | TGTGCCAGCAGTGAGAGTCGGACAGGGGGTGGCAATGAGCAGTTCTTC | CASSESRTGGGNEQFF
TRBJ2-7 | TRBV5-4 | NA | TRBD1 | TGTGCCAGCAGCGGAGAAGGACAGGGGCCATACTACGAGCAGTACTTC | CASSGEGQGPYYEQYF
TRBJ2-7 | TRBV6-5 | NA | NA | TGTGCCAGCCTCACTTCCACGTCCTACGAGCAGTACTTC | CASLTSTSYEQYF
TRBJ2-1 | TRBV10-2 | NA | NA | TGCGCCAGCAGTGAGGGCAGGCAGGCTGAGCAGTTCTTC | CASSEGRQAEQFF
TRBJ2-3 | TRBV9 | NA | NA | TGTGCCAGCAGCGCTTGGGACACCGATACGCAGTATTTT | CASSAWDTDTQYF
TRBJ1-2 | TRBV12-3/TRBV12-4 | NA | NA | TGTGCCAGCAGAACCGGGGCCTATGGCTACACCTTC | CASRTGAYGYTF
TRBJ2-7 | TRBV6-5 | NA | TRBD1 | TGTGCCAGCAGTTCGACAGGGGGCTCCTACGAGCAGTACTTC | CASSSTGGSYEQYF
TRBJ2-5 | TRBV4-3 | NA | TRBD1 | TGCGCCAGCAGCCAGGGGGACAGGGGAAGGGAGACCCAGTACTTC | CASSQGDRGRETQYF
TRBJ1-2 | TRBV6-5 | NA | NA | TGTGCCAGCAGTTCGAGGACGGCGGGTGGCTACACCTTC | CASSSRTAGGYTF
TRBJ1-2 | TRBV4-1 | NA | NA | TGCGCCAGCAGCCAAGAGCAAACCGGAAGCTATGGCTACACCTTC | CASSQEQTGSYGYTF
TRBJ1-6 | TRBV7-9 | NA | TRBD1 | TGTGCCAGCAGCTTAGGAGCAGGGGGAGTGTGGAATTCACCCCTCCACTTT | CASSLGAGGVWNSPLHF
TRBJ2-7 | TRBV30 | NA | NA | TGTGCCTGGAGTAGGGCCAGGTTCTACGAGCAGTACTTC | CAWSRARFYEQYF
TRBJ1-1 | TRBV6-5 | NA | NA | TGTGCCAGCAGCCCCCCCAGTACGGACACTGAAGCTTTCTTT | CASSPPSTDTEAFF